This T cell receptor (beta chain) emerged from a study of graft-versus-host responses after intestinal transplantation. Study at large: Each patient got anti-thymocyte globulin induction, then tacrolimus and steroids for about 3 years. Study-level findings and limits: In patients with graft-donor T cell macrochimerism, allograft graft-versus-host to host-versus-graft clonal ratios were high. Early post-transplant HvG declines tracked with peak circulating GvH clone levels.

The assay was immunoSEQ multiplex PCR, and TCRdb's table has in-frame clones only and misses some. The sample consists of some 15,000 clones, roughly 93% of them appearing once. About this clone: Its antigen remains unidentified.

The CDR3 is 13 amino acids. Germline assignment: CDR1 SGHRS and CDR2 YFSETQ. V was shortened by 5 bases and J by 6 bases, with 12 bases between the two germline ends. The sequence came from a human patient who received an intestinal transplant, so some T cells may come from the graft donor. Sample: PBMCs, taken around 3 years after intestinal transplantation. J is TRBJ2-1 and V is TRBV5-1; D gene ambiguous. CDR3 protein: CASRPLTINEQFF. As DNA, the CDR3 is TGCGCCAGCAGGCCTCTAACGATCAATGAGCAGTTCTTC.